The 29 T cell receptor beta chains below come from one sample, sequenced in a study of blood T cell repertoires in COVID-19. The protocol was immunoSEQ multiplex PCR, while the TCRdb copy is restricted to in-frame clones and leaves out a portion. Among under 200,000 clones, around 80% were seen once, and the ten largest hold 5% to 8.5%. Sample: peripheral blood. All receptors come from a man aged 70 or older with active or convalescent COVID-19.

The chain joins TRBV11-2 to TRBJ1-4, with D unresolved. The CDR3 spans 14 residues. The V and J ends lost 3 bases and 0 bases respectively, with 5 bases between them. Germline loops: CDR1 SGHAT, CDR2 FQNNGV. The CDR3 reads CASSFTTTNEKLFF. The CDR3 DNA follows: TGTGCCAGCAGCTTCACAACAACTAATGAAAAACTGTTTTTT.

The rearrangement links TRBV30 to TRBJ1-1; 9 bases are shared with TRBD1. Germline CDR1 and CDR2: GTSNPN and SVGIG (reference sequence). After removal of 7 bases from V and 4 bases from J, the junction contained 10 bases not matched to a gene. This CDR3 is 14 amino acids long. The DNA for the CDR3 is TGTGCCTCCACAGGGGGCGGATATAGCACTGAAGCTTTCTTT. The encoded protein is CASTGGGYSTEAFF.

The chain combines TRBV15 with TRBJ2-3; 9 positions agree with TRBD2. This CDR3 contains 16 residues. Germline V CDR1 and CDR2: LNHNV, YYDKDF (reference sequence). The ends lost 1 base at V and 4 bases at J; junction bases unmatched: 6. The CDR3: CATSRGSGSGADTQYF. The CDR3 region has the DNA TGTGCCACCAGCAGAGGTAGCGGGAGCGGCGCAGATACGCAGTATTTT.

A single count supports this clone. The chain is built from TRBV7-9 and TRBJ1-2; D might be TRBD1 (5 bases). This CDR3 spans 14 amino acids. V shed 5 bases and J shed 5 bases, with 15 bases lying between them. CDR1 and CDR2 from the germline V gene are SEHNR and FQNEAQ (reference sequence). CDR3 region: CASSQGVDGYGYTF. Written as DNA, the CDR3 is TGTGCCAGCAGCCAAGGGGTAGATGGTTATGGCTACACCTTC.

The chain combines TRBV5-1 with TRBJ1-4; D unclear. Germline lookup yields CDR1 SGHRS and CDR2 YFSETQ. Trimming took 3 bases from V and 8 from J, leaving 11 bases between them. The CDR3 runs to 13 residues. The CDR3 DNA sequence: TGCGCCAGCAGCTACGGGAGCGGAGAAAAACTGTTTTTT. This codes for CASSYGSGEKLFF.

The chain joins TRBV16 to TRBJ2-3, with 9 bases aligning to TRBD1. The germline V gene encodes CDR1 KGHSY and CDR2 FQNENV. The CDR3 covers 15 residues. Trimming removed 0 bases from V and 11 bases from J; junction bases left unmatched: 9. CDR3 in amino acids: CASSQSQQGAERQYF. For the CDR3, the DNA is TGTGCCAGCAGCCAATCGCAACAGGGGGCCGAAAGGCAGTATTTT.

The gene calls are TRBV6-5 and TRBJ1-2, with unresolved D. The CDR3 spans 15 residues. Germline assignment: CDR1 MNHEY and CDR2 SVGAGI. V was trimmed by 0 bases and J by 8 bases, leaving 16 bases between them. The CDR3 bases are TGTGCCAGCAGTTACTCGATAAAGGCAGAGCGAGGCTACACCTTC. It specifies CASSYSIKAERGYTF.

The genes are TRBV27 and TRBJ1-5; no definite D call. CDR3 length: 12 residues. Trimming took off 10 bases at V and 7 bases at J, with 14 bases between the two ends. Germline values: CDR1 MNHEY, CDR2 SMNVEV (reference sequence). The CDR3 DNA reads as TGTGCCACCTCGTCGGGGTCACAGCCCCAGCATTTT. Protein: CATSSGSQPQHF.

This clone appeared once. The chain employs TRBV30 and TRBJ2-7; 8 nucleotides agree with TRBD2. Germline values: CDR1 GTSNPN, CDR2 SVGIG (reference sequence). V shed 7 bases and J 1 base; nucleotides not matched to a gene: 9. This CDR3 is 14 amino acids long. The chain's CDR3 is CASREGPASYEQYF. The CDR3 nucleotides read TGTGCCTCCCGGGAGGGGCCCGCTTCCTACGAGCAGTACTTC.

The V and J genes are TRBV9 and TRBJ2-7; perhaps TRBD2 as D (5 bases). CDR1 is SGDLS, CDR2 YYNGEE, per germline. Trimming took 4 bases from V and 6 from J, leaving 14 bases between them. CDR3 size: 13 residues. In DNA, the CDR3 is TGTGCCAGCAGCCCAGGAGGTGGCGGCGAGCAGTACTTC. Its translation: CASSPGGGGEQYF.

CDR3 in amino acids: CASSRRLAEHYEQYF. Here the CDR3 DNA reads TGTGCCAGCAGTCGACGACTAGCGGAACACTACGAGCAGTACTTC. The chain is built from TRBV6-2 or TRBV6-3 and TRBJ2-7; TRBD2 matches at 9 bases. CDR1 and CDR2 from the germline V gene are MNHEY and SVGEGT. The V segment lost 5 bases and the J segment 3 bases; nucleotides outside the gene matches: 8. The CDR3 runs 15 residues.

The chain joins TRBV10-2 to TRBJ1-2; weak D call: TRBD1 (6 bases). The V and J ends lost 7 bases and 6 bases respectively, with 18 bases between them. The length of the CDR3 is 14 residues. Per the germline V gene, CDR1 is WSHSY and CDR2 is SAAADI. This chain's CDR3 is CASIPTGVVNGYTF. The DNA of the CDR3 is TGCGCCAGCATACCGACAGGTGTGGTAAATGGCTACACCTTC.

This chain joins TRBV6-5 and TRBJ2-3, with a possible D match to TRBD1 (6 bases). Germline V gene data show CDR1 as MNHEY and CDR2 as SVGAGI. This CDR3 is 15 amino acids long. Trimming shortened V by 6 bases and J by 0 bases, and 13 bases separated the two germline ends. The CDR3 sequence: CASRIQGSSTDTQYF. CDR3 coding DNA: TGTGCCAGCAGAATACAGGGTTCTAGCACAGATACGCAGTATTTT.

The chain couples TRBV25-1 to TRBJ1-5; D not resolved. Deletions cut 8 bases from V and 1 base from J, with 9 bases between. Per germline, CDR1 MGHDK and CDR2 SYGVNS. This CDR3 region has 13 residues. CDR3: CASGRESNQPQHF. The CDR3 coding sequence is TGTGCCAGCGGGAGAGAGAGCAATCAGCCCCAGCATTTT.

This clone was observed once. V gene TRBV7-2 combines with J gene TRBJ1-4; D may be TRBD1 (5 bases). The ends were cut back, 4 bases at V and 3 bases at J, with 15 bases in the middle. Looked up from germline, CDR1 is SGHTA and CDR2 is FQGNSA. This CDR3 is built from 16 residues. The chain's CDR3 is CASSYQGSAANEKLFF. DNA of the CDR3: TGTGCCAGCAGCTACCAGGGATCGGCAGCTAATGAAAAACTGTTTTTT.

The gene calls are TRBV5-1 and TRBJ2-2, with TRBD1 as a possible D gene (6 bases). Germline V gives CDR1 SGHRS, CDR2 YFSETQ. Trimming stripped 0 bases from V and 2 bases from J, with 11 bases between. The CDR3 sequence is 16 residues long. The CDR3: CASSLAAGENTGELFF. CDR3 DNA: TGCGCCAGCAGCTTGGCCGCAGGGGAAAACACCGGGGAGCTGTTTTTT.

There are a few counts of this clone. The genes are TRBV7-8 and TRBJ1-2, with TRBD1 matching 7 bases. The CDR3 is made up of 14 amino acids. V shed 7 bases, J shed 6 bases, and the junction held 11 bases outside the gene matches. The germline V gene encodes CDR1 SGHVS and CDR2 FQNEAQ. CDR3 region: CASTYRAGGHGYTF. The CDR3 DNA reads as TGTGCCAGCACATACCGGGCAGGGGGTCATGGCTACACCTTC.

The chain joins TRBV5-5 to TRBJ2-5; 7 nucleotides line up with TRBD2. The germline V gene has CDR1 SGHKS and CDR2 YYEKEE (reference sequence). V shed 0 bases and J 4 bases; nucleotides not matched to a gene: 6. The CDR3 runs to 15 residues. The DNA of the CDR3 is TGTGCCAGCAGCTTGGCCCAGCGGGAACGAGAGACCCAGTACTTC. Amino acids: CASSLAQRERETQYF.

This clone occurred a few times. The rearrangement links TRBV7-9 to TRBJ1-6; 10 bases line up with TRBD1. The trim removed 10 bases at V and 0 bases at J, leaving 9 bases unmatched. This CDR3 is built from 17 residues. The germline CDR1 and CDR2 sequences are SEHNR and FQNEAQ (reference sequence). CDR3: CAIPGQGISSYNSPLHF. CDR3 bases: TGTGCCATCCCGGGACAGGGGATTAGCTCCTATAATTCACCCCTCCACTTT.

CDR3 loop: CAWSPGSYEQYF. DNA for the CDR3: TGTGCCTGGAGTCCCGGTTCCTACGAGCAGTACTTC. This chain links TRBV30 with TRBJ2-7, with D unclear. This CDR3 contains 12 residues. Trimming shortened V by 2 bases and J by 1 base, and 6 bases separated the two germline ends. Germline V CDR1 and CDR2: GTSNPN, SVGIG (reference sequence).

The chain is built from TRBV12-3 or TRBV12-4 and TRBJ1-1, with D tentatively TRBD1 (6 bases). This CDR3 spans 13 amino acids. The ends were cut back, 2 bases at V and 3 bases at J, with 7 bases in the middle. The CDR3 here is CASSLTGHTEAFF. The CDR3, as DNA: TGTGCCAGCAGTTTAACAGGGCACACTGAAGCTTTCTTT.

This clone was seen a few times. The chain couples TRBV19 to TRBJ2-1; D possibly corresponds to TRBD1 (6 bases). The V end was cut by 5 bases, the J end by 7 bases, with 21 bases between. This CDR3 contains 16 residues. The germline V gene has CDR1 LNHDA and CDR2 SQIVND (reference sequence). CDR3 sequence (DNA): TGTGCCAGTAGTTCCCGGTGGTCAGGGGTGTTGAATGAGCAGTTCTTC. Protein: CASSSRWSGVLNEQFF.

About this clone: No DNA is shown, since the ends of the CDR3 on it are uncertain; the CDR3 is the one TCRdb lists. The chain combines TRBV30 with TRBJ2-1; the table calls TRBD2, which could not be checked here. The CDR3 adds up to 16 amino acids, both ends counted. Looked up from germline, CDR1 is GTSNPN and CDR2 is SVGIG (reference sequence). The CDR3: CAWGLGTSGGADRLLF.

The chain joins TRBV4-2 to TRBJ1-2, with D possibly matching TRBD1 (6 bases). This CDR3 region has 16 residues. Between the trimmed V and J ends, which lost 3 bases and 0 bases, there was a span of 14 bases. CDR1 LGHNA and CDR2 YNFKEQ come from the germline V gene. CDR3 bases: TGTGCCAGCAGCCATGAACAGGGACAAGCTAACTATGGCTACACCTTC. Amino acid sequence: CASSHEQGQANYGYTF.

This clone came up a few times. The chain recombines TRBV9 with TRBJ2-3; D gene unclear. CDR1 is SGDLS, CDR2 YYNGEE, per germline. The CDR3 has 14 amino acids. V shed 4 bases and J shed 0 bases, with 9 bases lying between them. CDR3 in DNA: TGTGCCAGCAGCTCTCGTCGGAGCACAGATACGCAGTATTTT. Its protein is CASSSRRSTDTQYF. The full variable domain, with the rest looked up from reference TRBV9 and TRBJ2-3, is DSGVTQTPKHLITATGQRVTLRCSPRSGDLSVYWYQQSLDQGLQFLIQYYNGEERAKGNILERFSAQQFPDLHSELNLSSLELGDSALYFCASSSRRSTDTQYFGPGTRLTVL.

The chain is built from TRBV3-1 (or the pseudogene TRBV3-2) and TRBJ2-1, with 10 bases aligning to TRBD2. The CDR3 extends over 17 amino acids. Germline V gene sequence: CDR1 LGHDT, CDR2 YNNKEL (reference sequence). Germline trimming cut 4 bases from V and 0 bases from J; bases unmatched to any gene: 6. The CDR3 DNA reads as TGTGCCAGCAGCCTCGGACTAGCGGTGAGCTCCTACAATGAGCAGTTCTTC. It encodes CASSLGLAVSSYNEQFF.

The chain combines TRBV7-9 with TRBJ1-2; D is unclear. V was trimmed by 2 bases and J by 0 bases, leaving 7 bases between them. The CDR3 sequence is 14 residues long. The germline CDR1 and CDR2 sequences are SEHNR and FQNEAQ (reference sequence). The CDR3, as DNA: TGTGCCAGCAGCTTATCGCGGCCTAACTATGGCTACACCTTC. Protein: CASSLSRPNYGYTF.

V and J are TRBV11-3 and TRBJ2-1; TRBD2 matches at 14 bases. CDR1 and CDR2 from the germline V gene are SGHNT and YENEEA. Trimming took 6 bases from V and 6 from J; bases not matched to a gene: 4. The CDR3 runs 15 residues. This CDR3 is CASSYGTSGSNEQFF. For the CDR3, the DNA is TGTGCCAGCAGTTACGGGACTAGCGGGAGCAATGAGCAGTTCTTC.

This chain joins TRBV12-5 and TRBJ2-3, with 8 bases fitting TRBD1. This CDR3 has 14 amino acids. Germline V gene data show CDR1 as LGHNT and CDR2 as FRNRAP. V shed 5 bases, J shed 6 bases, and the junction held 7 bases outside the gene matches. CDR3 protein: CASGQGAVGDTQYF. In nucleotides, the CDR3 is TGTGCTAGTGGTCAGGGGGCCGTTGGGGATACGCAGTATTTT.